This TCR beta chain was retrieved from a study of shared clonotypes between healthy human individuals. Study background: A couple of women and a few men aged 18 to 49 made up the donors. For every donor, three CD4 naive, three CD4 memory, two CD8 naive and one CD8 memory plates were used.

Concerning this clone itself: The antigen remains unidentified.

Repertoires were generated with immunoSEQ multiplex PCR, while TCRdb's copy carries only in-frame clones and drops some. The sample consists of 850,000 to 1,100,000 clones, roughly 80% of them appearing once. General observations from the study: Relative to memory subsets, naive subsets generally showed larger estimated richness.

Memory CD4+ cells were the fraction left after CD45RA+ naive selection. The source material was memory CD4+ T cells from PBMCs. The subset: CD45RA-negative fraction. This TCR was recovered from a man aged 18 to 29 in good health. Some clones in this sample may be carry-over from other donors' samples.

CDR3 protein: CALKRDRYNTEAFF. Written as DNA, the CDR3 is TGTGCCCTTAAGAGGGACAGGTACAACACTGAAGCTTTCTTT. The V and J genes are TRBV10-3 and TRBJ1-1, with TRBD1 identical over 8 bases. The germline gives CDR1 ENHRY, CDR2 SYGVKD. The CDR3 has 14 residues. The V gene end was trimmed by 11 bases and the J gene end by 2 bases; junction bases not matched to a gene: 10.